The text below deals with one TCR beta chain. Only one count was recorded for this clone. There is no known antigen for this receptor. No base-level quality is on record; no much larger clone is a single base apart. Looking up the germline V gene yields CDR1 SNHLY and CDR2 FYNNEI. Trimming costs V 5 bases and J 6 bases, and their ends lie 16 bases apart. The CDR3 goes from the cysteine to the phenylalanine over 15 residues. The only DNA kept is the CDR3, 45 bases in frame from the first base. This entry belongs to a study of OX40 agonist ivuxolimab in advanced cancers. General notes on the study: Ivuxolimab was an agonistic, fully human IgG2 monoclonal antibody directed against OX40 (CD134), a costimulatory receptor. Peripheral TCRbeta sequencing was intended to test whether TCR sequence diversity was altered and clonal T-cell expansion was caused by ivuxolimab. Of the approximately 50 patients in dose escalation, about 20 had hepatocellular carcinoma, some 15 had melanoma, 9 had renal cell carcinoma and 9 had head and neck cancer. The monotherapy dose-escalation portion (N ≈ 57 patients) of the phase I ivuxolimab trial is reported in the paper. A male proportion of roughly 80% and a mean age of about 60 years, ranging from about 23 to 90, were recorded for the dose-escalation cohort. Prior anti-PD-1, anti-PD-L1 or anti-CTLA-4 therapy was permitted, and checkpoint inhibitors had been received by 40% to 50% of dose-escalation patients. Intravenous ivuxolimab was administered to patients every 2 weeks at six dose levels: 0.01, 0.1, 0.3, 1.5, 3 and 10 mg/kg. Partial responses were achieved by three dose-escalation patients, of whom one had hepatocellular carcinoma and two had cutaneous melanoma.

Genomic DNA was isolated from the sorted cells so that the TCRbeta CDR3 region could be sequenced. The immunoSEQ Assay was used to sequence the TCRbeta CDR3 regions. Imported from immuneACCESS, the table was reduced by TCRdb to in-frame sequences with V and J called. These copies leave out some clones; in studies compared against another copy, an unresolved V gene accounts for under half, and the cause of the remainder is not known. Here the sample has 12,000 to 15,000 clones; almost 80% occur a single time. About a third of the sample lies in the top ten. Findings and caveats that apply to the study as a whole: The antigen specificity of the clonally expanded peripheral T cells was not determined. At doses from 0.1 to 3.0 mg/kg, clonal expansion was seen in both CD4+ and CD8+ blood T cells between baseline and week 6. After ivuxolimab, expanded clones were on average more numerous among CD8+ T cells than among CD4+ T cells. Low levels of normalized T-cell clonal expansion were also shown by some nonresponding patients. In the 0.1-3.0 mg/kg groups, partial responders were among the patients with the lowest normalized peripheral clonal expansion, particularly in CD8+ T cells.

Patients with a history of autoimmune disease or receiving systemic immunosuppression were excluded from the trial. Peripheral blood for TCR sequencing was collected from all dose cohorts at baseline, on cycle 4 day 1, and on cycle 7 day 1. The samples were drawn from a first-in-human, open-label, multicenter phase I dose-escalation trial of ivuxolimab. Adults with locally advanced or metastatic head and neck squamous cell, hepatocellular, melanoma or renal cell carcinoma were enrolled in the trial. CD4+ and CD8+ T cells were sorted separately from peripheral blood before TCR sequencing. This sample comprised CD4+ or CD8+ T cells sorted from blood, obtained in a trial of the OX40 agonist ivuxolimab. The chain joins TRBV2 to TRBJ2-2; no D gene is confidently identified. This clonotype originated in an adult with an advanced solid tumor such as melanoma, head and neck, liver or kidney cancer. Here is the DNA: TGTGCCAGCAGTTTATCCGGACCCCGAGCCGGGGAGCTGTTTTTT. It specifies CASSLSGPRAGELFF. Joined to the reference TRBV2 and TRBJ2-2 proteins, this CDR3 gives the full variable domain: EPEVTQTPSHQVTQMGQEVILRCVPISNHLYFYWYRQILGQKVEFLVSFYNNEISEKSEIFDDQFSVERPDGSNFTLKIRSTKLEDSAMYFCASSLSGPRAGELFFGEGSRLTVL.